This TCR beta chain was obtained from a study of T cell responses to AZD1222 COVID-19 vaccine. Notes on the study in general: Researchers report vaccine-associated CD4 TCRs spanning spike, with dominance at 160-218 and 743-854.

Data came from immunoSEQ multiplex PCR; TCRdb stores just in-frame clones and leaves some out. This sample yields around 120,000 clones, of which 65% to 90% are seen a single time; around 7.7% belongs to the top ten. Regarding this clone: No antigen is known for it.

Trimming pared 4 bases from V and 4 bases from J, leaving 19 bases between. This CDR3 has 16 amino acids. Germline V CDR1 and CDR2: LNHDA, SQIVND (reference sequence). The chain has TRBV19 and TRBJ1-1, with no clear D. The sequence was obtained from an adult in good health. Sequences were derived from peripheral blood, sampled on day 0 of AZD1222 vaccination. Here the CDR3 reads CASSTSEAGPSTEAFF. Written as DNA, the CDR3 is TGTGCCAGTAGTACGTCCGAGGCTGGCCCCAGCACTGAAGCTTTCTTT.